This passage covers 24 T cell receptor beta chains from one sample sequenced in a study of blood T cell repertoires in COVID-19. Sequencing used immunoSEQ multiplex PCR; TCRdb keeps in-frame clones, though not all of them. The table lists roughly 250,000 clones, roughly 90% of them singletons, with around 2.9% in the top ten. The sequenced material came from PBMCs or T cells enriched from blood (not recorded which). These TCRs come from a woman aged 50 to 60 who had recovered from COVID-19.

This chain links TRBV25-1 with TRBJ2-1, with 9 bases fitting TRBD1. V gave up 4 bases and J gave up 16 bases; unmatched junction bases: 8. The V gene's germline CDR1 is MGHDK and CDR2 SYGVNS. CDR3 length equals 12 residues. CDR3 DNA: TGTGCCAGCAGTGCGGGACAGGGTTTAATATTCTTC. This translates into CASSAGQGLIFF.

The genes are TRBV27 and TRBJ2-7, with 7 bases fitting TRBD2. J was trimmed by 1 base and V by 2 bases; bases with no gene match: 5. The length of the CDR3 is 15 residues. Germline V gene data show CDR1 as MNHEY and CDR2 as SMNVEV (reference sequence). The CDR3 DNA follows: TGTGCCAGCAGTTTACACCTAGCGGCGTCCTACGAGCAGTACTTC. The encoded protein is CASSLHLAASYEQYF.

V usage is TRBV7-9 and J usage is TRBJ2-3, with D tentatively TRBD1 (6 bases). The CDR3 runs 13 residues. Germline CDR1 reads SEHNR; CDR2 reads FQNEAQ (reference sequence). V dropped 5 bases and J dropped 4 bases, with 10 bases sitting between them. The DNA for the CDR3 is TGTGCCAGCAGCCTGACAGGAGCAGATACGCAGTATTTT. It specifies CASSLTGADTQYF.

The chain joins TRBV4-1 to TRBJ1-4, with 8 nucleotides matching TRBD1. The junction had 7 bases not matched to a gene; V was cut back by 4 bases and J by 3 bases. The CDR3 length is 16 residues. Per the germline V gene, CDR1 is MGHRA and CDR2 is YSYEKL. The CDR3 reads CASSRGTGPSNEKLFF. The CDR3 DNA sequence: TGCGCCAGCAGCCGCGGGACAGGACCCTCTAATGAAAAACTGTTTTTT.

This chain links TRBV2 with TRBJ2-1; weak D call: TRBD1 (5 bases). V was cut by 4 bases and J by 2 bases, with 12 bases left in between. The CDR3 is made up of 15 amino acids. Germline V lookup: CDR1 SNHLY, CDR2 FYNNEI. The CDR3 nucleotides are TGTGCCAGCAGTGTAAGGGGAAATCCCTACAATGAGCAGTTCTTC. Translating it yields CASSVRGNPYNEQFF.

The chain has TRBV28 and TRBJ1-2; the match to TRBD1 covers 9 bases. The CDR3 totals 16 residues. The germline V gene encodes CDR1 MDHEN and CDR2 SYDVKM. With V trimmed by 8 bases and J by 3 bases, 13 bases remained unmatched. This CDR3 is CASSTPGQGVDYGYTF. CDR3 coding DNA: TGTGCCAGCTCGACGCCGGGACAGGGAGTGGACTATGGCTACACCTTC.

V usage is TRBV7-2 and J usage is TRBJ2-5; 14 bases are shared with TRBD2. J lost 4 bases, V lost 1 base, and 2 bases had no gene match. This CDR3 comprises 16 residues. Germline V gene sequence: CDR1 SGHTA, CDR2 FQGNSA. In nucleotides, the CDR3 is TGTGCCAGCAGCTTAGAGGGACTAGCGGGAGCAGAGACCCAGTACTTC. This codes for CASSLEGLAGAETQYF.

This clone turned up a few times. The V call is TRBV7-3, the J call TRBJ2-2; 8 nucleotides agree with TRBD1. V lost 4 bases, J lost 0 bases, and 4 bases stayed unmatched. Germline CDR1 and CDR2: SGHTA and FQGTGA. The CDR3 runs 16 residues. CDR3 region: CASSSWTGSNTGELFF. The DNA for the CDR3 is TGTGCCAGCAGCTCCTGGACAGGGTCGAACACCGGGGAGCTGTTTTTT.

This clone was recorded a few times. The chain couples TRBV5-1 to TRBJ1-4, with a tentative D call TRBD1 (6 bases). The CDR3 extends over 16 amino acids. Germline values: CDR1 SGHRS, CDR2 YFSETQ. Trimming left V 4 bases short and J 8 bases short, with 21 bases between. The CDR3 here is CASSILDRQDAEKLFF. CDR3 sequence (DNA): TGCGCCAGCAGCATACTAGACAGACAGGATGCAGAAAAACTGTTTTTT.

The chain combines TRBV27 with TRBJ2-1, with TRBD2 identical over 7 bases. V gave up 7 bases and J gave up 1 base; unmatched junction bases: 10. This CDR3 spans 16 amino acids. The V gene's germline CDR1 is MNHEY and CDR2 SMNVEV (reference sequence). CDR3: CASTLSGRVSYNEQFF. The CDR3 region has the DNA TGTGCCAGCACCCTATCGGGGAGGGTTTCCTACAATGAGCAGTTCTTC.

The chain recombines TRBV9 with TRBJ2-7, with 8 positions matching TRBD2. The ends lost 0 bases at V and 6 bases at J; junction bases unmatched: 11. There are 16 residues in the CDR3. Germline CDR1 and CDR2: SGDLS and YYNGEE. The CDR3 DNA reads TGTGCCAGCAGCGTAGTGGAGACTAGCGCCACACGCGAGCAGTACTTC. Translating it yields CASSVVETSATREQYF.

The chain joins TRBV2 to TRBJ1-1; maybe TRBD1 (5 bases). Germline V lookup: CDR1 SNHLY, CDR2 FYNNEI. CDR3 length equals 14 residues. Trimming cost V 6 bases and J 5 bases, with 16 bases left between them. CDR3 residues: CASSPTAKGTEAFF. The CDR3 DNA reads as TGTGCCAGCAGCCCGACAGCGAAGGGGACTGAAGCTTTCTTT. The whole variable domain, filled in from reference TRBV2 and TRBJ1-1, reads EPEVTQTPSHQVTQMGQEVILRCVPISNHLYFYWYRQILGQKVEFLVSFYNNEISEKSEIFDDQFSVERPDGSNFTLKIRSTKLEDSAMYFCASSPTAKGTEAFFGQGTRLTVV.

The V and J genes are TRBV30 and TRBJ1-1, with 11 bases that match TRBD1. Germline CDR1 reads GTSNPN; CDR2 reads SVGIG (reference sequence). CDR3 size: 18 residues. V was pared by 3 bases and J by 1 base, with 13 bases of the junction left unmatched. CDR3 nucleotides: TGTGCCTGGAGAACCGGGGGGACAGGGGGTTCAAAGAACACTGAAGCTTTCTTT. It codes for CAWRTGGTGGSKNTEAFF.

J is TRBJ2-7 and V is TRBV27, with D possibly being TRBD2 (6 bases). Germline loops: CDR1 MNHEY, CDR2 SMNVEV (reference sequence). Trimming pared 8 bases from V and 2 bases from J, leaving 10 bases between. The CDR3 length is 12 residues. The CDR3 coding sequence is TGTGCCAGCGGGGGGACCCCCTACGAGCAGTACTTC. Its translation: CASGGTPYEQYF.

The V call is TRBV30, the J call TRBJ2-5; the D gene is possibly TRBD1 (6 bases). Germline V gene lookup returns CDR1 GTSNPN and CDR2 SVGIG (reference sequence). The CDR3 is 15 residues long. Trimming took 3 bases from V and 0 from J, leaving 14 bases between them. The CDR3: CAWRTDREYQETQYF. The CDR3 DNA follows: TGTGCCTGGAGGACGGACAGAGAATACCAAGAGACCCAGTACTTC.

The chain is built from TRBV28 and TRBJ2-1, with D possibly matching TRBD2 (5 bases). Trimming took off 9 bases at V and 8 bases at J, with 23 bases between the two ends. The CDR3 sequence is 15 residues long. Germline CDR1 and CDR2: MDHEN and SYDVKM. This CDR3 reads CASKSSLGAGDEQFF. In DNA form, the CDR3 reads TGTGCCAGTAAAAGTTCGTTGGGAGCTGGGGATGAGCAGTTCTTC. The full variable domain, rest sourced from reference TRBV28 and TRBJ2-1, is DVKVTQSSRYLVKRTGEKVFLECVQDMDHENMFWYRQDPGLGLRLIYFSYDVKMKEKGDIPEGYSVSREKKERFSLILESASTNQTSMYLCASKSSLGAGDEQFFGPGTRLTVL.

The chain carries TRBV6-6 and TRBJ1-1, with unresolved D. This CDR3 contains 12 residues. With 5 bases removed from V and 11 bases from J, the gap between germline ends came to 15 bases. Germline assignment: CDR1 MNHNY and CDR2 SVGAGI (reference sequence). The CDR3 loop is CASSKIDTWAFF. The CDR3 DNA reads as TGTGCCAGCAGTAAAATAGACACATGGGCTTTCTTT.

This chain uses TRBV30 with TRBJ2-1; D is undetermined. Trimming stripped 3 bases from V and 6 bases from J, with 15 bases between. This CDR3 is 14 amino acids long. Germline V gene data show CDR1 as GTSNPN and CDR2 as SVGIG (reference sequence). This chain's CDR3 is CAWSPGPLGNEQFF. Written as DNA, the CDR3 is TGTGCCTGGAGCCCAGGTCCGCTCGGCAATGAGCAGTTCTTC.

The chain carries TRBV19 and TRBJ1-1; 7 bases are shared with TRBD1. The CDR3 is made up of 12 amino acids. The germline V gene has CDR1 LNHDA and CDR2 SQIVND (reference sequence). The junction had 7 bases not matched to a gene; V was cut back by 4 bases and J by 11 bases. The CDR3 coding sequence is TGTGCCAGTAGTACCGAGGACAGGCCCGCTTTCTTT. Translated, it gives CASSTEDRPAFF.

The V call is TRBV28, the J call TRBJ1-4, with D uncertain. CDR1 and CDR2 from the germline V gene are MDHEN and SYDVKM. V was cut by 8 bases and J by 5 bases, with 3 bases left in between. The CDR3 runs 10 residues. CDR3 DNA sequence: TGTGCCAGCGGCAATGAAAAACTGTTTTTT. It codes for CASGNEKLFF.

The V call is TRBV7-3, the J call TRBJ2-3; the D gene is possibly TRBD1 (6 bases). Trimming left V 1 base short and J 6 bases short, with 20 bases between. Germline V CDR1 and CDR2: SGHTA, FQGTGA. CDR3 size: 17 residues. CDR3: CASSLNRHGTKGDTQYF. The DNA for the CDR3 is TGTGCCAGCAGCTTAAATCGTCACGGGACAAAGGGTGATACGCAGTATTTT.

The chain links TRBV5-4 to TRBJ1-6; D may be TRBD1 (5 bases). CDR3 length: 16 amino acids. CDR1 SGHNT and CDR2 YYREEE come from the germline V gene (reference sequence). Trimming took 3 bases from V and 7 from J, leaving 17 bases between them. The CDR3 sequence is CASSWTQGSGNSPLHF. In DNA, the CDR3 is TGTGCCAGCAGCTGGACGCAGGGAAGTGGAAATTCACCCCTCCACTTT.

The chain has TRBV7-2 and TRBJ2-7, with TRBD2 matching over 11 bases. CDR1 is SGHTA, CDR2 FQGNSA, per germline. There are 16 residues in the CDR3. J was trimmed by 3 bases and V by 5 bases; bases with no gene match: 9. The CDR3 reads CASSPDSGRAVYEQYF. CDR3 DNA: TGTGCCAGCAGCCCCGATAGCGGGAGGGCCGTCTACGAGCAGTACTTC.

This rearrangement joins TRBV11-1 to TRBJ2-7; D is unclear. The CDR3 is 13 residues long. Germline V gene data show CDR1 as SGHAT and CDR2 as FQDESV (reference sequence). Trimming cost V 0 bases and J 2 bases, with 5 bases left between them. The DNA for the CDR3 is TGTGCCAGCAGCTTAGCGCGGACCTACGAGCAGTACTTC. Translation: CASSLARTYEQYF.